Listed below are T cell receptor beta chains from one sample, sequenced in a study of blood T cells in healthy people across ages. TCRdb analysed the 5' RACE reads with MiXCR anew, one entry per CDR3 protein. This sample has 500,000 to 600,000 distinct CDR3 sequences, with 27% found just once. The sequencing input was blood. Receptors originate from a woman aged 65 to 85 in good health. The CDR3 runs from the conserved cysteine through the conserved F or W. D genes are given only for firm matches. Where a row states a size, it is once, few, many or the class of an expanded clone; other rows omit it.

TRBJ1-5 few TRBV7-2 - CASSPLTVYSNQPQHF TGTGCCAGCAGCCCCCTGACAGTTTATAGCAATCAGCCCCAGCATTTT
TRBJ1-1 - TRBV20-1 - CSASVGGPTNTEAFF TGCAGTGCTAGCGTCGGGGGACCGACGAACACTGAAGCTTTCTTT
TRBJ2-1 few TRBV6-1 - CASRLSRGTPYNEQFF TGTGCCAGCAGACTATCGCGGGGAACCCCCTACAATGAGCAGTTCTTC
TRBJ1-2 - TRBV6-1 TRBD1 CASSSLTGRDGYTF TGCGCCAGCAGTAGCCTGACAGGGCGCGATGGCTACACCTTC
TRBJ2-1 few TRBV27 - CASSLRAQSFSYNEQFF TGTGCCAGCAGTCTTAGGGCACAGAGCTTCTCCTACAATGAGCAGTTCTTC
TRBJ2-5 few TRBV7-2 - CASSLPRQYQETQYF TGTGCCAGCAGCTTACCTCGACAGTACCAAGAGACCCAGTACTTC
TRBJ1-4 - TRBV29-1 TRBD1 CSVSTGGGEKLFF TGCAGCGTTTCGACAGGGGGAGGTGAAAAACTGTTTTTT
TRBJ2-4 few TRBV4-1 - CASSDYGVVGAKNIQYF TGCGCCAGCAGCGATTACGGGGTGGTAGGAGCCAAAAACATTCAGTACTTC
TRBJ2-5 few TRBV9 - CASSADTMGTQYF TGTGCCAGCAGCGCCGACACAATGGGGACCCAGTACTTC
TRBJ2-1 - TRBV9 TRBD1 CASSGGQGANNEQFF TGTGCCAGCAGCGGGGGACAGGGAGCCAACAATGAGCAGTTCTTC
TRBJ2-3 - TRBV7-2 TRBD1 CASSLRGLGGTDTQYF TGTGCCAGCAGCTTAAGGGGGCTGGGAGGCACAGATACGCAGTATTTT
TRBJ1-3 - TRBV7-2 - CASSLGGQTGNTIYF TGTGCCAGCAGCTTAGGTGGGCAAACCGGAAACACCATATATTTT
TRBJ2-1 - TRBV24-1 - CATSDGTVSSYNEQFF TGTGCCACCAGTGATGGGACGGTGAGCTCCTACAATGAGCAGTTCTTC
TRBJ2-5 - TRBV12-3/TRBV12-4 - CASSFQPGTQYF TGTGCCAGCAGCTTCCAACCGGGAACCCAGTACTTC
TRBJ1-2 - TRBV12-3/TRBV12-4 TRBD1 CASSGTGRMYGYTF TGTGCCAGCAGTGGGACAGGGAGGATGTATGGCTACACCTTC
TRBJ1-2 few TRBV29-1 - CSVVQGTLGYTF TGCAGCGTTGTTCAGGGTACCCTTGGCTACACCTTC
TRBJ2-6 - TRBV6-5 - CASSYWGRIDSGANVLTF TGTGCCAGCAGTTACTGGGGCAGGATCGACTCTGGGGCCAACGTCCTGACTTTC
TRBJ1-2 - TRBV20-1 - CSAPAGGGYGYTF TGCAGTGCTCCGGCCGGGGGCGGATATGGCTACACCTTC
TRBJ1-1 few TRBV12-3/TRBV12-4 - CASTITPNTEAFF TGTGCCAGCACCATTACACCTAACACTGAAGCTTTCTTT
TRBJ1-4 - TRBV20-1 - CSAREGGRGEKLFF TGCAGTGCTAGAGAAGGGGGGCGCGGTGAAAAACTGTTTTTT
TRBJ2-5 many TRBV7-7 - CASSLGPSSETQYF TGTGCCAGCAGCTTAGGCCCTTCGTCAGAGACCCAGTACTTC
TRBJ2-2 few TRBV24-1 - CATSDPGQGPTGELFF TGTGCCACCAGTGATCCTGGACAAGGACCCACGGGGGAGCTGTTTTTT
TRBJ2-5 - TRBV5-1 TRBD2 CASGTTGGPRQETQYF TGCGCCAGCGGCACCACGGGGGGGCCGAGGCAAGAGACCCAGTACTTC
TRBJ2-2 few TRBV15 TRBD1 CATSRGDRGTGELFF TGTGCCACCAGCAGAGGGGACAGGGGCACCGGGGAGCTGTTTTTT
TRBJ1-1 few TRBV7-2 TRBD1 CASSPQTGTYTEAFF TGTGCCAGCAGCCCCCAGACAGGGACGTACACTGAAGCTTTCTTT
TRBJ1-4 - TRBV18 TRBD1 CASSPVRTGNEKLFF TGTGCCAGCTCACCCGTTAGGACAGGGAATGAAAAACTGTTTTTT
TRBJ2-3 - TRBV6-2/TRBV6-3 - CASSYQRDGALTDTQYF TGTGCCAGCAGTTACCAGAGGGATGGGGCCCTCACAGATACGCAGTATTTT
TRBJ2-1 - TRBV5-1 - CASSLEASAYNEQFF TGCGCCAGCAGCTTGGAGGCATCAGCGTACAATGAGCAGTTCTTC
TRBJ2-4 few TRBV24-1 TRBD1 CATSDPGQGNIQYF TGTGCCACCAGTGACCCCGGACAGGGCAACATTCAGTACTTC
TRBJ2-7 - TRBV7-2 TRBD2 CASSGGTSGGHKSSYEQYF TGTGCCAGCAGCGGAGGGACTAGCGGGGGCCACAAAAGCTCCTACGAGCAGTACTTC
TRBJ2-1 - TRBV7-3 - CASSLNSASSYDEQFF TGTGCCAGCAGCTTAAACAGCGCCAGCTCCTACGATGAGCAGTTCTTC
TRBJ2-1 - TRBV5-1 TRBD2 CASSLSGTSSLNEQFF TGCGCCAGCAGCTTGAGTGGGACTAGCTCCCTTAATGAGCAGTTCTTC
TRBJ2-1 many TRBV5-5 - CASSLSPTYNEQFF TGTGCCAGCAGCTTATCCCCGACCTACAATGAGCAGTTCTTC
TRBJ2-3 - TRBV11-2 TRBD2 CASSSRLLAALQYF TGTGCCAGCAGCTCCCGACTCCTAGCGGCCCTTCAGTATTTT
TRBJ2-1 - TRBV4-3 - CASSQVRSYNEQFF TGCGCCAGCAGCCAAGTCCGGTCGTACAATGAGCAGTTCTTC
TRBJ2-4 few TRBV2 - CASSIAKNIQYF TGTGCCAGCAGTATAGCCAAAAACATTCAGTACTTC
TRBJ2-5 - TRBV4-3 - CASSQGTEYFETQYF TGCGCCAGCAGCCAAGGGACGGAGTATTTCGAGACCCAGTACTTC
TRBJ1-4 few TRBV6-2/TRBV6-3 - CASSDRHATNEKLFF TGTGCCAGCAGCGACAGGCATGCAACTAATGAAAAACTGTTTTTT
TRBJ2-2 few TRBV20-1 TRBD2 CSARGASGNTGELFF TGCAGTGCTAGAGGGGCTAGCGGAAACACCGGGGAGCTGTTTTTT
TRBJ2-2 - TRBV20-1 - CSARDGGGPTGELFF TGCAGTGCTAGAGATGGAGGGGGACCCACCGGGGAGCTGTTTTTT
TRBJ1-1 few TRBV21-1 - CASNGQAMNTEAFF TGTGCCAGCAACGGACAGGCGATGAACACTGAAGCTTTCTTT
TRBJ1-4 many TRBV12-3/TRBV12-4 - CASSGGGEKLFF TGTGCCAGCTCGGGGGGAGGTGAAAAACTGTTTTTT
TRBJ2-5 - TRBV2 - CASRGRDHGETQYF TGTGCCAGCAGGGGAAGGGACCACGGAGAGACCCAGTACTTC
TRBJ1-2 few TRBV29-1 TRBD1 CSVGDSRGYTF TGCAGCGTCGGGGACAGTCGGGGCTACACCTTC
TRBJ2-5 few TRBV2 - CASTESSWSLGQETQYF TGTGCCAGCACCGAGAGTAGTTGGTCTTTAGGCCAAGAGACCCAGTACTTC
TRBJ2-3 few TRBV5-1 - CASSLRPGSTDTQYF TGCGCCAGCAGCTTGCGGCCAGGAAGCACAGATACGCAGTATTTT
TRBJ2-5 few TRBV4-3 - CASSQGGVAGQETQYF TGCGCCAGCAGCCAAGGAGGAGTTGCGGGGCAAGAGACCCAGTACTTC
TRBJ2-5 many TRBV7-2 - CASSLGSGGAETQYF TGTGCCAGCAGCTTAGGGTCCGGGGGCGCGGAGACCCAGTACTTC
TRBJ2-7 - TRBV12-3/TRBV12-4 - CASSLGHQVITEQYF TGTGCCAGCAGTTTGGGTCATCAGGTCATCACCGAGCAGTACTTC
TRBJ2-2 few TRBV7-9 - CASSPHGRAGELFF TGTGCCAGCAGCCCACATGGTAGGGCCGGGGAGCTGTTTTTT
TRBJ2-2 - TRBV9 TRBD2 CASSLQAGVNTGELFF TGTGCCAGCAGCCTCCAAGCGGGGGTGAACACCGGGGAGCTGTTTTTT
TRBJ1-4 few TRBV7-9 - CASSQRSRMGEKLFF TGTGCCAGCAGCCAAAGGTCCCGTATGGGTGAAAAACTGTTTTTT
TRBJ1-4 - TRBV5-8 - CASTETGHPYEKLFF TGTGCCAGCACGGAGACGGGACACCCATATGAAAAACTGTTTTTT
TRBJ2-7 - TRBV9 TRBD2 CASSETSSIYEQYF TGTGCCAGCAGCGAGACTAGCAGTATTTACGAGCAGTACTTC
TRBJ2-3 few TRBV6-4 - CASSDVPSGTDTQYF TGTGCCAGCAGTGACGTCCCTAGCGGCACAGATACGCAGTATTTT
TRBJ2-7 - TRBV9 - CASSVYAVGDRRSYEQYF TGTGCCAGCAGCGTATATGCCGTGGGTGACAGGAGATCCTACGAGCAGTACTTC
TRBJ2-2 - TRBV6-2/TRBV6-3 TRBD2 CASSRLAFVGELFF TGTGCCAGCAGTCGACTAGCGTTTGTCGGGGAGCTGTTTTTT
TRBJ1-1 - TRBV7-2 - CASRRGAEAFF TGTGCCAGCAGAAGAGGGGCTGAAGCTTTCTTT
TRBJ1-2 - TRBV20-1 TRBD1 CSASGQASYGYTF TGCAGTGCTAGTGGACAGGCTAGCTATGGCTACACCTTC